These 12 T cell receptor beta chains share one sample of origin, sequenced in a study of immune heterogeneity within non-small cell lung tumors. It was with 32 V and 13 J primers that multiplex PCR amplified TCR beta CDR3. TCRdb re-called the multiplex PCR reads with MiXCR, one entry per CDR3 protein. This sample has approximately 5,000 distinct CDR3 sequences, with roughly a fifth found just once. Genomic DNA from bulk tumor acted as the template, and 600 ng was loaded per sample. Every primary tumor yielded several biopsies, spaced far apart, that were taken during surgery. Patients went through curative surgery, and their non-small cell lung cancer was untreated and newly diagnosed. Source material: lung tumor tissue. The receptor set was obtained from a woman aged 60-75 years with non-small cell lung cancer.

The sample holds a few counts of this clonotype. The chain uses TRBV14 and TRBJ2-1; 8 nucleotides match TRBD2. Germline-derived CDR1 and CDR2 are SGHDN and FVKESK. V dropped 5 bases and J dropped 9; count of bases not matched to a gene: 3. There are 12 residues in the CDR3. CDR3 nucleotide sequence: TGTGCCAGCAGCTTCGGGGGGGTTGAGCAGTTCTTC. This gives the protein CASSFGGVEQFF. The full variable domain, rest sourced from reference TRBV14 and TRBJ2-1, is EAGVTQFPSHSVIEKGQTVTLRCDPISGHDNLYWYRRVMGKEIKFLLHFVKESKQDESGMPNNRFLAERTGGTYSTLKVQPAELEDSGVYFCASSFGGVEQFFGPGTRLTVL.

This chain links TRBV18 with TRBJ1-5; D gene unclear. The CDR3 is 14 amino acids. Trimming shortened V by 3 bases and J by 2 bases, and 8 bases separated the two germline ends. The V gene's germline CDR1 is KGHSH and CDR2 LQKENI. This CDR3 is CASSPDGGNQPQHF. CDR3 in DNA: TGTGCCAGCTCACCGGACGGTGGCAATCAGCCCCAGCATTTT.

This clonotype appeared a single time. A much more abundant neighbour one base away suggests this may be a read error. The chain couples TRBV3-1 to TRBJ1-1; D is unresolved. This CDR3 contains 13 residues. CDR1 and CDR2 from the germline V gene are LGHDT and YNNKEL (reference sequence). As DNA, the CDR3 is TGTGCCAGCAGCCAAGTTGTGAACACTGAAGCTTTATTT. This codes for CASSQVVNTEALF.

This clonotype occurred many times. The DNA for the CDR3 is TGTGCCAGCTCTCGGGGACAGGGCTACGAGCAGTACTTC. It translates to CASSRGQGYEQYF. This sequence joins TRBV18 and TRBJ2-7, with 9 positions matching TRBD1. The germline V gene encodes CDR1 KGHSH and CDR2 LQKENI. V trimming: 6 bases; J trimming: 3 bases; junction bases outside the gene matches: 3. The CDR3 is 13 amino acids.

V is TRBV20-1 and J is TRBJ2-5; 13 bases map to TRBD2. The V and J ends lost 2 bases and 5 bases, in that order; junction bases with no gene match: 2. Per germline, CDR1 DFQATT and CDR2 SNEGSKA (reference sequence). The CDR3 covers 14 residues. DNA for the CDR3: TGCAGTGCTAGAACTAGCGGGAGGGGGGAGACCCAGTACTTC. This gives the protein CSARTSGRGETQYF.

Only a few counts were recorded for this clonotype. Mismatch with germline at one junction end may stem from a read error. The genes are TRBV2 and TRBJ2-3; weak D call: TRBD1 (5 bases). CDR3 length equals 12 residues. Germline CDR1 and CDR2: SNHLY and FYNNEI. The CDR3 loop reads CASRGLTDTLYF. The CDR3 region has the DNA TGTGCCAGCAGGGGGCTAACAGATACGCTGTATTTT.

This clonotype was found many times. This sequence joins TRBV6-4 and TRBJ1-1, with D perhaps TRBD1 (6 bases). Germline V gene data show CDR1 as MRHNA and CDR2 as SNTAGT. The CDR3 runs to 14 residues. V lost 6 bases, J lost 2 bases, and 13 bases lay in between. This CDR3 is CASRPGAGNTEAFF. The CDR3 region has the DNA TGTGCCAGCAGACCGGGGGCGGGTAACACTGAAGCTTTCTTT.

In regard to this clonotype: A read error may explain this, as a much larger clone is one base away. The chain couples TRBV5-1 to TRBJ2-1, with D perhaps given as TRBD1 or TRBD2 (5 bases each). The CDR3 runs 13 residues. CDR1 is SGHRS and CDR2 is YFSETQ in the germline V gene. CDR3 amino acids: CASQPGTYNGQFF. The CDR3 DNA reads TGCGCCAGCCAACCCGGGACCTACAATGGGCAGTTCTTC.

Turning to this clonotype: This may come from a read error, since a much larger clone is one base off. The J gene is TRBJ2-5, the V gene TRBV3-1, with a possible D match to TRBD2 (5 bases). Germline values: CDR1 LGHDT, CDR2 YNNKEL (reference sequence). The length of the CDR3 is 13 residues. This CDR3 is CASSQGRGKTHYF. For the CDR3, the DNA is TGTGCCAGCAGCCAAGGGAGAGGGAAGACCCATTACTTC.

In its sample, this clonotype is medium-sized (0.01 to 0.1%). The chain couples TRBV4-3 to TRBJ2-1; D is uncertain. Trimming left V 3 bases short and J 7 bases short, with 16 bases between. CDR1 is LGHNA and CDR2 is YSLEER in the germline V gene. CDR3 length: 15 residues. The CDR3 sequence is CASSQEPQVGNEQFF. The CDR3 nucleotides are TGCGCCAGCAGCCAGGAACCCCAGGTGGGGAATGAGCAGTTCTTC.

This clonotype occurred a few times. The J gene is TRBJ2-1, the V gene TRBV6-1; the match to TRBD2 covers 10 bases. The germline CDR1 and CDR2 sequences are MNHNS and SASEGT. V lost 6 bases to trimming and J lost 8 bases; unmatched junction nucleotides: 10. This CDR3 is 15 amino acids long. The CDR3 region has the DNA TGTGCCAGCAGACCTAGCGGGAGTTTTGTCGATGAGCAGTTCTTC. As protein: CASRPSGSFVDEQFF.

This clonotype is classed as medium-sized. V gene TRBV28 combines with J gene TRBJ2-2, with D uncertain. Trimming shortened V by 4 bases and J by 2 bases, and 11 bases separated the two germline ends. Germline assignment: CDR1 MDHEN and CDR2 SYDVKM. This CDR3 has 15 residues. This CDR3 reads CASSSTRVNTGELFF. The CDR3, as DNA: TGTGCCAGCAGTTCGACTCGAGTCAACACCGGGGAGCTGTTTTTT.